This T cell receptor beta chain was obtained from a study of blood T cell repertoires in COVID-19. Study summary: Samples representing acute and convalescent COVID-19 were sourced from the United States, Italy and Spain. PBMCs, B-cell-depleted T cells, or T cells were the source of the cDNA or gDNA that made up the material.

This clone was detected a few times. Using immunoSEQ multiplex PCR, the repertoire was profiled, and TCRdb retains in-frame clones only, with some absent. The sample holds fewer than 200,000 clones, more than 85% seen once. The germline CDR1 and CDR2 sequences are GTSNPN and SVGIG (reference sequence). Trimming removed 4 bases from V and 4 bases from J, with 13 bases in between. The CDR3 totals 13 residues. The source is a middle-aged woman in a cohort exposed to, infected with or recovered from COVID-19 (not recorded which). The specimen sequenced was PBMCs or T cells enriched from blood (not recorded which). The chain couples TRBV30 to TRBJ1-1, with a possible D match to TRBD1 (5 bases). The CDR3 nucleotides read TGTGCCTGGAACGGGGGATTCGGCACTGAAGCTTTCTTT. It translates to CAWNGGFGTEAFF.